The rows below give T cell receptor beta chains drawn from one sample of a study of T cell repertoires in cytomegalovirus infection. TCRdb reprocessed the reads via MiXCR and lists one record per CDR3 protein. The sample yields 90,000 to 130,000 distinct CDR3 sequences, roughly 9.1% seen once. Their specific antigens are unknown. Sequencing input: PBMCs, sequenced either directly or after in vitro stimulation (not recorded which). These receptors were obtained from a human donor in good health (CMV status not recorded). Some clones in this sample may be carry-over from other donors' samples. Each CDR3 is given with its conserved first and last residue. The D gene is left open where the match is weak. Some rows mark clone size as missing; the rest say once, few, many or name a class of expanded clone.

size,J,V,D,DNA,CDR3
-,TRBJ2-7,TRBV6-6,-,TGTGCCAGCAGGGCGGCTATAAACTCCTACGAGCAGTACTTC,CASRAAINSYEQYF
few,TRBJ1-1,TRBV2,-,TGTGCCAGAACTCACCCCCCCGGGGCCAGGGGCACTGAAGCTTTCTTT,CARTHPPGARGTEAFF
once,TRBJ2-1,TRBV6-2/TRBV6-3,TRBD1,TGTGCCAGCAGTCTGGGACAGGGATACAATGAGCAGTTCTTC,CASSLGQGYNEQFF
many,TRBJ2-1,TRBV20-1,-,TGCAGTGCTAGAGATCTTTGGGCCGCCAATGGGGATGAGCAGTTCTTC,CSARDLWAANGDEQFF
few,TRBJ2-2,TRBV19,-,TGTGCCAGTAAGGATAGCGAGAACACCGGGGAGCTGTTTTTT,CASKDSENTGELFF
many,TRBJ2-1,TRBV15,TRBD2,TGTGCCACCAGCGGAAGCCCTGGTAGCGGGAGGGCTGGTGAGCAGTTCTTC,CATSGSPGSGRAGEQFF
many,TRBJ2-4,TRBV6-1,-,TGTGCCAGCACCAGGGGAGGCCTGGGGGCCAAAAACATTCAGTACTTC,CASTRGGLGAKNIQYF
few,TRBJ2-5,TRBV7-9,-,TGTGCCAGCAGACCCGGCCGTGGGGAGACCCAGTACTTC,CASRPGRGETQYF
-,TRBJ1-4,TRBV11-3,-,TGTGCCAGCAGCCGTGGACAGATTGGGGAAAAACTGTTTTTT,CASSRGQIGEKLFF
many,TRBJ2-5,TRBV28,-,TGTGCCAGCAGTTTGTCTAGCCCACAGACCCAGTACTTC,CASSLSSPQTQYF
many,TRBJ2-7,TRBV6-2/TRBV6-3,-,TGTGCCAGCAGTCCTCTATTCCTCCGGTCCTACGAGCAGTACTTC,CASSPLFLRSYEQYF
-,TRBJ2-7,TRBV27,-,TGTGCCAGCAGTTTGGGAGAAACCTACGAGCAGTACTTC,CASSLGETYEQYF
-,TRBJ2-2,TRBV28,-,TGTGCCAGCAGTAGTATTTCGGGGGAGCTGTTTTTT,CASSSISGELFF
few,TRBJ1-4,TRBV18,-,TGTGCCAGCTCACCACCGGGGGAGCGAGAAAAACTGTTTTTT,CASSPPGEREKLFF
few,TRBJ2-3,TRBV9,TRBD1,TGTGCCAGCAGCCCACCCCGGACAGGGGACACAGATACGCAGTATTTT,CASSPPRTGDTDTQYF
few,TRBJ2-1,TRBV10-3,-,TGTGCCATCAGTGATGGGTCCCGGGGTGAGCAGTTCTTC,CAISDGSRGEQFF
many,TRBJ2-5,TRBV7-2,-,TGTGCCAGCAGCTTAGATGGGGTCCATGGAGAGACCCAGTACTTC,CASSLDGVHGETQYF
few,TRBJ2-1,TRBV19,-,TGTGCCAGTAGCGGGACCATCGCCTACGATGAGCAGTTCTTC,CASSGTIAYDEQFF
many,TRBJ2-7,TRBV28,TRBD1,TGTGCCAGCAGTTCCTGGGACAGTCAAGGCCACGAGCAGTACTTC,CASSSWDSQGHEQYF
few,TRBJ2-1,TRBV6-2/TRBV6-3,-,TGTGCCAGCAGTTATGCTGGGGCGCGGGGCAATGAGCAGTTCTTC,CASSYAGARGNEQFF